The source of this T cell receptor (beta chain) is a study of metastatic and nonmetastatic thyroid tumors. At the level of the study: Repertoire data that came from the blood and tumor or nodule tissue of malignant and benign thyroid patients were compared.

Per the germline V gene, CDR1 is MNHNS and CDR2 is SASEGT. Trimming stripped 3 bases from V and 0 bases from J, with 10 bases between. This CDR3 contains 15 residues. TCRdb redid the clone calls on the PCR reads using MiXCR. The sample has thousands of clones; almost 35% are singletons. All patients were treatment-naive before thyroid surgery. The chain uses TRBV6-1 and TRBJ2-3, with no clear D. This clonotype was obtained from a male donor with papillary thyroid cancer or a benign thyroid nodule (not recorded which). Some clones in this sample may be carry-over from other donors' samples. The sample taken for sequencing was adjacent normal tissue. This CDR3 is CASSDGWFSTDTQYF. CDR3 nucleotide sequence: TGTGCCAGCAGTGACGGCTGGTTTAGCACAGATACGCAGTATTTT.